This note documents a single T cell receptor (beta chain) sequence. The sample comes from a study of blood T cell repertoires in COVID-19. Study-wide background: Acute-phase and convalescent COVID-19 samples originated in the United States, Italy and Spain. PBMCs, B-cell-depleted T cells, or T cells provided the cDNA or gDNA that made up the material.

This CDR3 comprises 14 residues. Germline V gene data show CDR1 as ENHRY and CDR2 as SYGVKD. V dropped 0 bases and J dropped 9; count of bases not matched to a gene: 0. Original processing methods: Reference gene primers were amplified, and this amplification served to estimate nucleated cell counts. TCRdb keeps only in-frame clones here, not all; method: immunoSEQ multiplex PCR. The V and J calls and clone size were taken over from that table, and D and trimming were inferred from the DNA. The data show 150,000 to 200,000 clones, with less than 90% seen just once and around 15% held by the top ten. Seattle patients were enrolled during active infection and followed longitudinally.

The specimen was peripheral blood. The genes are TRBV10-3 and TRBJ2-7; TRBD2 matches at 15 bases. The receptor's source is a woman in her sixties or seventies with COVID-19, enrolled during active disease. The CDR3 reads CAISESGLAGGQYF. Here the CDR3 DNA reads TGTGCCATCAGTGAGTCGGGACTAGCGGGAGGGCAGTACTTC.